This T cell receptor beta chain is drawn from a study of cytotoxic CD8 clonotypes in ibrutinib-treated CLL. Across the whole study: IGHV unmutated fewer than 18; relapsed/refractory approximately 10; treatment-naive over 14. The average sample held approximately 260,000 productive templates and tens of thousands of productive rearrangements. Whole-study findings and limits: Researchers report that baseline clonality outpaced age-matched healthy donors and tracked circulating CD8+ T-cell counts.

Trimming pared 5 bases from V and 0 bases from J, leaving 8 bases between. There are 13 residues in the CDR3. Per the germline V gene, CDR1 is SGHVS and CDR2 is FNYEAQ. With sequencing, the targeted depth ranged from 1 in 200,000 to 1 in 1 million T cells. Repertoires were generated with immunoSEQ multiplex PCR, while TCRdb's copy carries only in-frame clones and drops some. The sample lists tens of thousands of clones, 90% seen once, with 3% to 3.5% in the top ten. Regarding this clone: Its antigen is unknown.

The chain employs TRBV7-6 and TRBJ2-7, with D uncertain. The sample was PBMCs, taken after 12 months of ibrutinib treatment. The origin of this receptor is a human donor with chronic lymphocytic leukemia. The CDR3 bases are TGTGCCAGCAGCCAACCAAGCTCCTACGAGCAGTACTTC. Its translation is CASSQPSSYEQYF. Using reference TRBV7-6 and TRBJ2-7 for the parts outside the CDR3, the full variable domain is GAGVSQSPRYKVTKRGQDVALRCDPISGHVSLYWYRQALGQGPEFLTYFNYEAQQDKSGLPNDRFSAERPEGSISTLTIQRTEQRDSAMYRCASSQPSSYEQYFGPGTRLTVT.